A selection of T cell receptor beta chains follows, all from one sample in a study of glioma-infiltrating T cells after dendritic cell vaccination. The data were produced by immunoSEQ multiplex PCR, yet TCRdb's version contains in-frame clones alone and is incomplete. Among 100,000 to 120,000 clones listed, around 90% were seen once. The sample was blood, taken after dendritic cell vaccination. The source is a human donor with glioblastoma. Each CDR3 is given with its conserved first and last residue. The order of the fields is J gene, clone size, V gene, D gene, CDR3 DNA, CDR3 protein. D genes are given only for firm matches. Clone size is shown for a subset of rows, as once, few, many or a class of expanded clone.

>TRBJ2-5|NA|TRBV27|TRBD1
TGTGCCAGCAGTTCCTCACCACAGGGGACCCCGGACTTC
CASSSSPQGTPDF
>TRBJ2-7|few|TRBV7-8|TRBD2
TGTGCCAGCAGCTTGATTATCGGGGGGGGGTCCTACGAGCAGTACTTC
CASSLIIGGGSYEQYF
>TRBJ1-1|NA|TRBV5-1|TRBD1
TGCGCCAGCAGCTTGGGACAGGGACTGAACACTGAAGCTTTCTTT
CASSLGQGLNTEAFF
>TRBJ2-1|few|TRBV2|TRBD2
TGTGCCAGCAGTGTATCGGCTAGCGGGAGTCGCAATGAGCAGTTCTTC
CASSVSASGSRNEQFF
>TRBJ1-1|NA|TRBV19|NA
TGTGCCAGTAGTATAGGAACGGTGAACACTGAAGCTTTCTTT
CASSIGTVNTEAFF
>TRBJ2-1|NA|TRBV5-4|NA
TGTGCCAGCAGCTTGGGCGGCTACAATGAGCAGTTCTTC
CASSLGGYNEQFF
>TRBJ2-7|NA|TRBV11-3|NA
TGTGCCAGCGGGAACGTGGGGAGCTCCTACGAGCAGTACTTC
CASGNVGSSYEQYF
>TRBJ2-1|NA|TRBV7-7|TRBD1
TGTGCTAGCAGCCGTTTACAGGGGTCCTACAATGAGCAGTTCTTC
CASSRLQGSYNEQFF
>TRBJ2-7|NA|TRBV19|TRBD2
TGTGCCAGTAGTATCGGGGCTAGCGGGTACTACGAGCAGTACTTC
CASSIGASGYYEQYF
>TRBJ2-7|NA|TRBV5-1|NA
TGCGCCAGCAGCCCCGGGAGCAGCTCCTACGAGCAGTACTTC
CASSPGSSSYEQYF
>TRBJ1-6|NA|TRBV21-1|NA
TGTGCCAGCAGCAAAGAAGTGGTAAGGAGTTCACCCCTCCACTTT
CASSKEVVRSSPLHF
>TRBJ1-1|NA|TRBV21-1|NA
TGTGCCAGCAGCCCCTTCCCGAGGGGGGGCACTGAAGCTTTCTTT
CASSPFPRGGTEAFF
>TRBJ1-1|NA|TRBV2|TRBD1
TGTGCCAGCAGTGTCCCAGGGGGGTTCACTGAAGCTTTCTTT
CASSVPGGFTEAFF
>TRBJ1-5|NA|TRBV2|TRBD1
TGTGCCAGCAGGGCTGGGACAGGGAACAATCAGCCCCAGCATTTT
CASRAGTGNNQPQHF
>TRBJ2-5|NA|TRBV5-8|TRBD2
TGTGCCAGCAGCTCGGAGGGACTAGCGAAAGAGACCCAGTACTTC
CASSSEGLAKETQYF
>TRBJ2-4|NA|TRBV19|NA
TGTGCCAGTAGTACAGGGATACGAAACATTCAGTACTTC
CASSTGIRNIQYF
>TRBJ2-1|NA|TRBV7-2|TRBD2
TGTGCCAGCAGCTTCGGACTAGCGAGGAATGAGCAGTTCTTC
CASSFGLARNEQFF
>TRBJ2-7|NA|TRBV6-1|NA
TGTGCCAGCACCCTCGACGGGACCTACGAGCAGTACTTC
CASTLDGTYEQYF
>TRBJ2-7|NA|TRBV5-5|TRBD1
TGTGCCAGCAGCTTGTTTGGGGGGACAGGGCTCGAGCAGTACTTC
CASSLFGGTGLEQYF
>TRBJ1-1|once|TRBV6-6|NA
TGTGCCAGCAGCTCCCGGGGGGAGGGGCCTGAAGCTTTCTTT
CASSSRGEGPEAFF
>TRBJ2-5|NA|TRBV5-1|TRBD1
TGCGCCAGCAGCCAAGGGACAGCTCAAGAGACCCAGTACTTC
CASSQGTAQETQYF
>TRBJ2-3|NA|TRBV19|NA
TGTGCCAGTAGTGCCAGTTTACCCGATACGCAGTATTTT
CASSASLPDTQYF
>TRBJ2-5|NA|TRBV2|TRBD2
TGTGCCAGCAGGGCTAGCGGCCAAGAGACCCAGTACTTC
CASRASGQETQYF
>TRBJ2-2|NA|TRBV5-1|TRBD1
TGCGCCAGCCATAGCGGACAGGGCAATACCGGGGAGCTGTTTTTT
CASHSGQGNTGELFF
>TRBJ1-1|NA|TRBV18|NA
TGTGCCAGCTCACCACCGGGCGGGATGAACACTGAAGCTTTCTTT
CASSPPGGMNTEAFF
>TRBJ2-7|NA|TRBV11-3|NA
TGTGCCAGCAGCCCCTCCCGGGACATCTACGAGCAGTACTTC
CASSPSRDIYEQYF
>TRBJ2-1|NA|TRBV7-2|NA
TGTGCCAGCAGCTTAGGTTACGGGAGCTACAATGAGCAGTTCTTC
CASSLGYGSYNEQFF
>TRBJ2-1|NA|TRBV5-6|TRBD2
TGTGCCAGCAGCTGGAGGACTAGCGGGAGCAAGGGGAATGAGCAGTTCTTC
CASSWRTSGSKGNEQFF